The 26 T cell receptor beta chains reported below all come from one sample, sequenced in a study of CD8+ T cells in alopecia areata. Treatment here: oral pan-JAK inhibitor, 5-10 mg twice daily. cDNA prepared by RNA extraction and subsequent reverse transcription served as the template for sequencing. Sequenced by immunoSEQ multiplex PCR; TCRdb stores in-frame clones only, minus some. The table includes about 210,000 clones, roughly two fifths detected once. The input for sequencing was CD4+ T cells sorted from blood, taken at approximately week 30, from a patient treated with tofacitinib. These receptors originate from a human donor with alopecia areata.

The V and J genes are TRBV5-1 and TRBJ2-3; 11 nucleotides line up with TRBD2. The CDR3 contains 17 residues. Germline V CDR1 and CDR2: SGHRS, YFSETQ. The junction had 9 bases not matched to a gene; V was cut back by 3 bases and J by 3 bases. The CDR3 spells CASSSGTSGVWTDTQYF. Written as DNA, the CDR3 is TGCGCCAGCAGCTCCGGGACTAGCGGCGTTTGGACAGATACGCAGTATTTT.

The chain is built from TRBV15 and TRBJ1-6, with D uncertain. In germline, CDR1 is LNHNV, CDR2 YYDKDF (reference sequence). CDR3 length: 14 residues. V lost 3 bases, J lost 8 bases, and 11 bases lay in between. Written as DNA, the CDR3 is TGTGCCACCAGCAGTCAAATTGGTGATTCACCCCTCCACTTT. This sequence encodes CATSSQIGDSPLHF.

The gene calls are TRBV30 and TRBJ2-3, with 10 bases identical to TRBD1. CDR3 length: 13 residues. Germline loops: CDR1 GTSNPN, CDR2 SVGIG (reference sequence). V lost 5 bases and J lost 7; bases outside the gene matches: 6. The CDR3 region has the DNA TGTGCCTGGGGCGGACAGGGGGATCATACGCAGTATTTT. Translation: CAWGGQGDHTQYF.

This clone has a handful of counts. V gene TRBV18 combines with J gene TRBJ2-1, with 7 positions matching TRBD2. Germline assignment: CDR1 KGHSH and CDR2 LQKENI. The CDR3 loop spans 14 amino acids. V trimming: 4 bases; J trimming: 4 bases; junction bases outside the gene matches: 4. DNA of the CDR3: TGTGCCAGCTCACTAGCGGGTAAATACAATGAGCAGTTCTTC. It translates to CASSLAGKYNEQFF.

The chain carries TRBV6-5 and TRBJ2-2; TRBD2 agrees at 7 bases. This CDR3 has 14 residues. The germline V gene has CDR1 MNHEY and CDR2 SVGAGI. V shed 6 bases and J 4 bases; nucleotides not matched to a gene: 5. CDR3 amino acids: CASRVAGVTGELFF. The CDR3 coding sequence is TGTGCCAGCAGAGTAGCGGGTGTCACCGGGGAGCTGTTTTTT.

This chain uses TRBV18 with TRBJ1-1; 8 bases match TRBD1. The trim removed 5 bases at V and 5 bases at J, leaving 10 bases unmatched. Per germline, CDR1 KGHSH and CDR2 LQKENI. This CDR3 is built from 15 residues. CDR3 protein: CASSRVQGAKTEAFF. The CDR3, as DNA: TGTGCCAGCTCAAGAGTTCAGGGGGCGAAAACTGAAGCTTTCTTT. Using reference TRBV18 and TRBJ1-1 for the parts outside the CDR3, the full variable domain is NAGVMQNPRHLVRRRGQEARLRCSPMKGHSHVYWYRQLPEEGLKFMVYLQKENIIDESGMPKERFSAEFPKEGPSILRIQQVVRGDSAAYFCASSRVQGAKTEAFFGQGTRLTVV.

The J gene is TRBJ1-1, the V gene TRBV27, with D possibly matching TRBD1 (5 bases). Germline CDR1 reads MNHEY; CDR2 reads SMNVEV (reference sequence). V lost 2 bases, J lost 0 bases, and 10 bases lay in between. CDR3 length: 15 amino acids. CDR3 DNA sequence: TGTGCCAGCAGTTTACAGGGTCGGGTGAACACTGAAGCTTTCTTT. Amino acid sequence: CASSLQGRVNTEAFF.

The CDR3 region is CASSSGHPEPGGYTF. The CDR3, as DNA: TGTGCCAGCAGCTCGGGACACCCTGAACCTGGTGGCTACACCTTC. The chain carries TRBV7-9 and TRBJ1-2; maybe TRBD1 (6 bases). V lost 4 bases and J lost 7, with 19 bases in between. The CDR3 is made up of 15 amino acids. From germline, CDR1 is SEHNR and CDR2 FQNEAQ (reference sequence).

The chain carries TRBV5-4 and TRBJ2-1; 11 nucleotides agree with TRBD2. J was trimmed by 8 bases and V by 1 base; bases with no gene match: 8. CDR3 length equals 16 residues. Germline V CDR1 and CDR2: SGHNT, YYREEE (reference sequence). CDR3 loop: CASSLWLAGGSDEQFF. The CDR3 DNA is TGTGCCAGCAGCTTGTGGCTAGCGGGGGGTTCGGATGAGCAGTTCTTC.

V gene TRBV11-2 combines with J gene TRBJ2-7, with 10 bases fitting TRBD2. This CDR3 contains 14 residues. V trimming: 6 bases; J trimming: 2 bases; junction bases outside the gene matches: 4. Germline loops: CDR1 SGHAT, CDR2 FQNNGV. The chain's CDR3 is CASRIAGGAYEQYF. DNA for the CDR3: TGTGCCAGCAGGATAGCGGGGGGAGCCTACGAGCAGTACTTC.

The gene calls are TRBV6-5 and TRBJ1-2; tentative D call: TRBD1 (6 bases). Per the germline V gene, CDR1 is MNHEY and CDR2 is SVGAGI. The germline V and J ends were trimmed by 5 bases and 6 bases, with 16 bases remaining between them. The CDR3 has 14 residues. The CDR3 loop is CASSNGQGRNGYTF. CDR3 DNA: TGTGCCAGCAGTAACGGGCAGGGGAGGAATGGCTACACCTTC.

This chain uses TRBV5-6 with TRBJ1-1, with D possibly TRBD1 on 5 matching bases. This CDR3 contains 11 residues. V dropped 4 bases and J dropped 12 bases, with 13 bases sitting between them. CDR1 and CDR2 from the germline V gene are SGHDT and YYEEEE. For the CDR3, the DNA is TGTGCCAGCAGCATAAGGGGACGGTCTTTCTTT. This translates into CASSIRGRSFF.

As for this clone: Other DNA sequences in this specimen translate into the identical CDR3. V is TRBV9 and J is TRBJ2-3; D call uncertain. CDR1 and CDR2 (germline): SGDLS, YYNGEE. The CDR3 covers 14 residues. With 0 bases removed from V and 0 bases from J, the gap between germline ends came to 5 bases. The CDR3 spells CASSVGGSTDTQYF. CDR3 nucleotide sequence: TGTGCCAGCAGCGTAGGTGGTAGCACAGATACGCAGTATTTT.

The V call is TRBV29-1, the J call TRBJ2-5; D possibly corresponds to TRBD1 (6 bases). The CDR3 is 15 amino acids. The V and J ends lost 5 bases and 2 bases respectively, with 18 bases between them. CDR1 SQVTM and CDR2 ANQGSEA come from the germline V gene. This CDR3 reads CSVSTSGTPQETQYF. The CDR3 bases are TGCAGCGTTTCGACCTCCGGGACACCGCAAGAGACCCAGTACTTC.

This clone was detected many times. The V and J genes are TRBV7-9 and TRBJ1-2; possibly TRBD1 for D (6 bases). Per germline, CDR1 SEHNR and CDR2 FQNEAQ (reference sequence). Deletions cut 4 bases from V and 0 bases from J, with 9 bases between. This CDR3 spans 14 amino acids. The CDR3 region is CASSWGQANYGYTF. The CDR3 nucleotides are TGTGCCAGCAGCTGGGGACAAGCTAACTATGGCTACACCTTC.

This chain links TRBV5-1 with TRBJ2-5; 11 bases align to TRBD1. V gave up 4 bases and J gave up 3 bases; unmatched junction bases: 2. The CDR3 has 14 residues. The germline gives CDR1 SGHRS, CDR2 YFSETQ. CDR3 loop: CASSAGQGEETQYF. The CDR3 DNA reads as TGCGCCAGCAGCGCGGGACAGGGGGAAGAGACCCAGTACTTC.

This chain connects TRBV29-1 to TRBJ2-7; 7 nucleotides line up with TRBD1. CDR3 length: 12 residues. In germline, CDR1 is SQVTM, CDR2 ANQGSEA. The ends lost 2 bases at V and 7 bases at J; junction bases unmatched: 5. The CDR3 DNA is TGCAGCGTTGAAACAGGGGTTGCGGAGCAGTACTTC. Translated: CSVETGVAEQYF.

This clone showed up just a few times. This chain uses TRBV19 with TRBJ1-1; TRBD1 might be the D (5 bases). Germline V gene sequence: CDR1 LNHDA, CDR2 SQIVND (reference sequence). Trimming cost V 4 bases and J 0 bases, with 9 bases left between them. The CDR3 totals 14 residues. CDR3 residues: CASSRGHLNTEAFF. The CDR3 DNA sequence: TGTGCCAGTAGTAGAGGACACCTGAACACTGAAGCTTTCTTT.

The chain links TRBV13 to TRBJ1-5, with TRBD1 identical over 7 bases. CDR1 is PRHDT and CDR2 is FYEKMQ in the germline V gene (reference sequence). The V segment lost 10 bases and the J segment 6 bases; nucleotides outside the gene matches: 9. This CDR3 has 13 amino acids. The CDR3 bases are TGTGCCACCTCACCACAGGGGAGTCAGCCCCAGCATTTT. It codes for CATSPQGSQPQHF.

This clone was picked up a small number of times. The chain recombines TRBV7-9 with TRBJ1-1, with 9 positions matching TRBD1. V lost 6 bases to trimming and J lost 3 bases; unmatched junction nucleotides: 5. Germline CDR1 and CDR2: SEHNR and FQNEAQ (reference sequence). This CDR3 contains 14 residues. The CDR3 here is CASRPGQGHTEAFF. The CDR3 DNA reads as TGTGCCAGCAGACCGGGACAGGGTCACACTGAAGCTTTCTTT.

This chain joins TRBV27 and TRBJ1-2; D not resolved. Germline CDR1 and CDR2: MNHEY and SMNVEV (reference sequence). The CDR3 loop spans 13 amino acids. V was pared by 6 bases and J by 7 bases, with 15 bases between. CDR3 sequence reads: CASSPSAAGGYTF. DNA of the CDR3: TGTGCCAGCAGCCCCAGTGCCGCGGGTGGCTACACCTTC.

This clone was recorded many times. Other DNA sequences within the sample encode an identical CDR3. V and J are TRBV7-3 and TRBJ1-3; D gene uncertain. V was trimmed by 4 bases and J by 2 bases, leaving 6 bases between them. Germline V gives CDR1 SGHTA, CDR2 FQGTGA. This CDR3 has 13 residues. The CDR3, as DNA: TGTGCCAGCAGCTCAGGACCTGGAAACACCATATATTTT. This gives the protein CASSSGPGNTIYF.

The J gene is TRBJ2-3, the V gene TRBV9; D possibly corresponds to TRBD2 (5 bases). Trimming took 0 bases from V and 3 from J, leaving 11 bases between them. The CDR3 has 15 amino acids. Germline lookup yields CDR1 SGDLS and CDR2 YYNGEE. The CDR3 is CASSVVPGKTDTQYF. Here the CDR3 DNA reads TGTGCCAGCAGCGTAGTTCCGGGGAAGACAGATACGCAGTATTTT.

This clone was recorded a few times. This sequence joins TRBV10-3 and TRBJ2-7, with a weak D call TRBD1 (7 bases). The CDR3 sequence is 14 residues long. The germline V gene encodes CDR1 ENHRY and CDR2 SYGVKD. Trimming pared 4 bases from V and 3 bases from J, leaving 13 bases between. The CDR3 DNA follows: TGTGCCATCAGTGGCGGGACAGACAACTACGAGCAGTACTTC. This encodes CAISGGTDNYEQYF.

This clone has just a few counts. The chain couples TRBV6-5 to TRBJ2-7; TRBD2 aligns across 11 bases. V shed 1 base and J 4 bases; nucleotides not matched to a gene: 6. CDR1 and CDR2 (germline): MNHEY, SVGAGI. The CDR3 sequence is 16 residues long. The CDR3 region has the DNA TGTGCCAGCAGTTACTATAGCGGGAGGGCCTCGTACGAGCAGTACTTC. Its translation: CASSYYSGRASYEQYF.

This chain connects TRBV6-5 to TRBJ2-1; 10 bases are shared with TRBD2. The CDR3 runs 15 residues. V shed 2 bases and J 7 bases; nucleotides not matched to a gene: 5. Germline V CDR1 and CDR2: MNHEY, SVGAGI. The DNA for the CDR3 is TGTGCCAGCAGTTACCCCGGGACTAGCGATAATGAGCAGTTCTTC. Amino acid sequence: CASSYPGTSDNEQFF.